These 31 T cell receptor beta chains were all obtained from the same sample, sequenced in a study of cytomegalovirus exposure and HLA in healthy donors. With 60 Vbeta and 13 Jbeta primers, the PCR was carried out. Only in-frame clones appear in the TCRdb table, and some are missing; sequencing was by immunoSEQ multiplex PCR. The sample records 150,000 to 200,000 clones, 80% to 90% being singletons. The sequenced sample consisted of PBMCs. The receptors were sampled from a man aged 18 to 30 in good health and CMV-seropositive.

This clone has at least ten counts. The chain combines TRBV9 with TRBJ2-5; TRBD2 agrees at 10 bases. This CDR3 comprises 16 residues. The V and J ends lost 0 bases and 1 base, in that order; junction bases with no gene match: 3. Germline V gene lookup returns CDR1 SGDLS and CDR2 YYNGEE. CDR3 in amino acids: CASSVGTSGIQETQYF. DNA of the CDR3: TGTGCCAGCAGCGTAGGGACTAGCGGAATCCAAGAGACCCAGTACTTC.

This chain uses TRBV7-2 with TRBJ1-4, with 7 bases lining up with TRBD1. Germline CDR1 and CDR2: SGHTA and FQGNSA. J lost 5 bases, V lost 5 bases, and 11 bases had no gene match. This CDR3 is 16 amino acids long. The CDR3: CASSRDRVGSNEKLFF. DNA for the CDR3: TGTGCCAGCAGCCGGGACAGAGTAGGGAGCAATGAAAAACTGTTTTTT.

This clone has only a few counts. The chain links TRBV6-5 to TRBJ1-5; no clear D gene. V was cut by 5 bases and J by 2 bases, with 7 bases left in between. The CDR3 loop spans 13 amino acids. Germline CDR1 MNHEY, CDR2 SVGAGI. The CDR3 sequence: CASSPGGNQPQHF. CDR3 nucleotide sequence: TGTGCCAGCAGTCCCGGTGGCAATCAGCCCCAGCATTTT.

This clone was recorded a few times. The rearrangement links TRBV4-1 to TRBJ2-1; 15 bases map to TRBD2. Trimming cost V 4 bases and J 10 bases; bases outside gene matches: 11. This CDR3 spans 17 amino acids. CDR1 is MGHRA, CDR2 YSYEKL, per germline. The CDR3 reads CASSRRTSGGAWSEQFF. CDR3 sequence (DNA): TGCGCCAGCAGCCGACGGACTAGCGGGGGGGCCTGGTCAGAGCAGTTCTTC.

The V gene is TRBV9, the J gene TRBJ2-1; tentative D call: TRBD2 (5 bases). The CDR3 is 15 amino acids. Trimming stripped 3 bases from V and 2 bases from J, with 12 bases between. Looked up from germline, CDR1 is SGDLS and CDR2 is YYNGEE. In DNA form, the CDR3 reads TGTGCCAGCAGCGCCGAGGGCTTCACCTACAATGAGCAGTTCTTC. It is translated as CASSAEGFTYNEQFF.

CDR3 sequence reads: CASSVVGVPQETQYF. The CDR3 nucleotides are TGTGCCAGCAGCGTAGTAGGGGTCCCTCAAGAGACCCAGTACTTC. The chain combines TRBV9 with TRBJ2-5; TRBD1 is a possible D gene (5 bases). V gave up 0 bases and J gave up 2 bases, with 11 bases separating them. Germline CDR1 reads SGDLS; CDR2 reads YYNGEE. The CDR3 runs 15 residues.

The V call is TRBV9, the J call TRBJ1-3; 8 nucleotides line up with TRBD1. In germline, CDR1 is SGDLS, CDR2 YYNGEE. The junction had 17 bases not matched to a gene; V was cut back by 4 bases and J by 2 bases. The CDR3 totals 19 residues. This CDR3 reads CASSPRRDPGGWTGNTIYF. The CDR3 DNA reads TGTGCCAGCAGCCCACGGCGGGATCCAGGGGGCTGGACTGGAAACACCATATATTTT. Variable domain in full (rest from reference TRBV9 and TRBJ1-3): DSGVTQTPKHLITATGQRVTLRCSPRSGDLSVYWYQQSLDQGLQFLIQYYNGEERAKGNILERFSAQQFPDLHSELNLSSLELGDSALYFCASSPRRDPGGWTGNTIYFGEGSWLTVV.

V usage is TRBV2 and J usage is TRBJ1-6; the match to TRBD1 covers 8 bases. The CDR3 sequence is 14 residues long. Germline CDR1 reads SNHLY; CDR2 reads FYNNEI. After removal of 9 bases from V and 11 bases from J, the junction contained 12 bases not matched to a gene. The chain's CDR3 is CASNPTGGGTPLHF. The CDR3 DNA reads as TGTGCCAGTAACCCCACAGGGGGAGGCACACCCCTCCACTTT.

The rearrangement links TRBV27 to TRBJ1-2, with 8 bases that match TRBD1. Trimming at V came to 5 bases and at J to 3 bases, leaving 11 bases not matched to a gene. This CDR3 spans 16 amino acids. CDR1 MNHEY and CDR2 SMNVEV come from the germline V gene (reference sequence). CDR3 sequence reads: CASSRTGSRSDYGYTF. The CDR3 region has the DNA TGTGCCAGCAGTAGGACAGGGTCCCGGTCCGACTATGGCTACACCTTC.

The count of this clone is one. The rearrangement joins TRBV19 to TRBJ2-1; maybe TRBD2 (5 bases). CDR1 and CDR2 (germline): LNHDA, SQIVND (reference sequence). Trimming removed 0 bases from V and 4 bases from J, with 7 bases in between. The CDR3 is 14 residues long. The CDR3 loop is CASSIERGYNEQFF. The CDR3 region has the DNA TGTGCCAGTAGTATAGAACGGGGTTACAATGAGCAGTTCTTC.

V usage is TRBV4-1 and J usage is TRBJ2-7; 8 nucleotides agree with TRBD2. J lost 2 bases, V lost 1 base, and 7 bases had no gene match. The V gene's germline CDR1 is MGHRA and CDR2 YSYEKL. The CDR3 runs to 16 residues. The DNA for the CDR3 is TGCGCCAGCAGCCAAGTTGGAGGAGCGGGGGCCTACGAGCAGTACTTC. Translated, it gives CASSQVGGAGAYEQYF.

The CDR3 sequence: CASSQPGSTDTQYF. In nucleotides, the CDR3 is TGTGCCAGCAGCCAACCGGGGAGCACAGATACGCAGTATTTT. This chain connects TRBV4-2 to TRBJ2-3; possibly TRBD2 for D (5 bases). The CDR3 consists of 14 residues. Germline assignment: CDR1 LGHNA and CDR2 YNFKEQ. Deletions cut 2 bases from V and 0 bases from J, with 6 bases between.

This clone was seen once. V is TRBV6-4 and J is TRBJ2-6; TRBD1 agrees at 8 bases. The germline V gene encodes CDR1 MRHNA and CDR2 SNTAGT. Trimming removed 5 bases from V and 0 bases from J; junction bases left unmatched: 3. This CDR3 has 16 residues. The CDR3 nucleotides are TGTGCCAGCAGTCGGACAGGGACCTCTGGGGCCAACGTCCTGACTTTC. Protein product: CASSRTGTSGANVLTF.

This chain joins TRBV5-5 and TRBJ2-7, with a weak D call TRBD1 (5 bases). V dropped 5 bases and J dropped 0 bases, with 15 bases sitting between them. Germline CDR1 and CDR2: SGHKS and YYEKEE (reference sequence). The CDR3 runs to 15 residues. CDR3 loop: CASSPRVLSSYEQYF. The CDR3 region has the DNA TGTGCCAGCAGTCCCAGGGTATTGAGCTCCTACGAGCAGTACTTC.

This chain's CDR3 is CASSLTADLNYGYTF. The CDR3 DNA sequence: TGCGCCAGCAGCTTGACAGCAGACCTTAACTATGGCTACACCTTC. This rearrangement joins TRBV5-1 to TRBJ1-2; D remains ambiguous. The CDR3 totals 15 residues. V was shortened by 1 base and J by 1 base, with 11 bases between the two germline ends. Germline loops: CDR1 SGHRS, CDR2 YFSETQ. The full variable domain, rest sourced from reference TRBV5-1 and TRBJ1-2, is KAGVTQTPRYLIKTRGQQVTLSCSPISGHRSVSWYQQTPGQGLQFLFEYFSETQRNKGNFPGRFSGRQFSNSRSEMNVSTLELGDSALYLCASSLTADLNYGYTFGSGTRLTVV.

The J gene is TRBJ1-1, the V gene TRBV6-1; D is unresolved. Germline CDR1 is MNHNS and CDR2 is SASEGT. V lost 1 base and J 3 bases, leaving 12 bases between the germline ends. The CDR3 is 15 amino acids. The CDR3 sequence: CASSEGVRGDTEAFF. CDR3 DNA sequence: TGTGCCAGCAGTGAAGGTGTTCGGGGAGACACTGAAGCTTTCTTT.

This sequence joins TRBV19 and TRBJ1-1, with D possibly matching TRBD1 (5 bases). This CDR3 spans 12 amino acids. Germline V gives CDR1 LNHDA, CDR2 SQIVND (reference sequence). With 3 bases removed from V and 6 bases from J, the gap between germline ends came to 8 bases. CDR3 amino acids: CASSIGGPEAFF. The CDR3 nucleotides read TGTGCCAGTAGTATCGGGGGACCTGAAGCTTTCTTT.

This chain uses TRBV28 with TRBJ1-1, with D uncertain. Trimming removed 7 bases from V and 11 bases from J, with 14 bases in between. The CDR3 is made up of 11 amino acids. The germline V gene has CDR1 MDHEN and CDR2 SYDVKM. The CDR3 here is CASMATPGAFF. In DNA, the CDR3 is TGTGCCAGCATGGCGACCCCCGGGGCTTTCTTT.

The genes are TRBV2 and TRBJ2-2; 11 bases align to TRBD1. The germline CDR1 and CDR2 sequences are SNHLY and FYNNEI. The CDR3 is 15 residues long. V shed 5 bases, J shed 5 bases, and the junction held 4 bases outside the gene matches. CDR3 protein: CASSYRDRGTGELFF. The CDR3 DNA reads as TGTGCCAGCAGTTACAGGGACAGGGGGACCGGGGAGCTGTTTTTT.

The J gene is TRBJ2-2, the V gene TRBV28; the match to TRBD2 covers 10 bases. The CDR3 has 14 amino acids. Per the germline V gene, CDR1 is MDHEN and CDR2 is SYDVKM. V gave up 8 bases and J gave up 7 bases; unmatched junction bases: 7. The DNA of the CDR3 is TGTGCCAGCCGCAGACTAGCGGGTCACGGGGAGCTGTTTTTT. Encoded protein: CASRRLAGHGELFF.

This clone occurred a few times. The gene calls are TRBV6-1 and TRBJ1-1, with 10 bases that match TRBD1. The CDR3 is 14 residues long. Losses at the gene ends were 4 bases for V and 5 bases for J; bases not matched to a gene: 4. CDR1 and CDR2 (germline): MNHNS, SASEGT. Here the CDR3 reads CASSVDRGRTEAFF. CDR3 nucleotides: TGTGCCAGCAGTGTTGACAGGGGGCGGACTGAAGCTTTCTTT.

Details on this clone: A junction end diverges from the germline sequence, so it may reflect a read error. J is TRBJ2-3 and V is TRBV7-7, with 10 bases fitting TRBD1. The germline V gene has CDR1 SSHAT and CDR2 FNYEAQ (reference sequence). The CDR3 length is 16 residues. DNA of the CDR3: TGTGCTAGCAGCTTCCGGGACAGGGGCGAGGGGGCTACGCAGTATTTT. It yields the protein CASSFRDRGEGATQYF.

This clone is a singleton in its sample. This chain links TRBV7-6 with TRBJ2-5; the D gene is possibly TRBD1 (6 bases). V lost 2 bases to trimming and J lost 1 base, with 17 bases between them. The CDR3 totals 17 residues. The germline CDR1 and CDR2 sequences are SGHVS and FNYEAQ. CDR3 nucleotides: TGTGCCAGCAGCTTAAGGAATTCGCTCAGGGGCCAAGAGACCCAGTACTTC. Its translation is CASSLRNSLRGQETQYF. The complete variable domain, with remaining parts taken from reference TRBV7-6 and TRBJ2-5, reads GAGVSQSPRYKVTKRGQDVALRCDPISGHVSLYWYRQALGQGPEFLTYFNYEAQQDKSGLPNDRFSAERPEGSISTLTIQRTEQRDSAMYRCASSLRNSLRGQETQYFGPGTRLLVL.

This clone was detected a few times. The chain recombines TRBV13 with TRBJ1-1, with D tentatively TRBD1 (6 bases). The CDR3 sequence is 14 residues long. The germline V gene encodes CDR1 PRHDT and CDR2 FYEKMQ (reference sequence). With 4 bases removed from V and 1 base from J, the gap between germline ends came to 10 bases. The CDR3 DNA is TGTGCCAGCAGCTCCAGGGGTTCGAACACTGAAGCTTTCTTT. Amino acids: CASSSRGSNTEAFF.

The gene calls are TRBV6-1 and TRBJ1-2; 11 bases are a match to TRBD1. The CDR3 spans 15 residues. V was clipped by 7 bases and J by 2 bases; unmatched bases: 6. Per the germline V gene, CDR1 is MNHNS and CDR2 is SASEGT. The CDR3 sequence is CASIRDRGKNYGYTF. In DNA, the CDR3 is TGTGCCAGCATCCGGGACAGGGGGAAGAACTATGGCTACACCTTC.

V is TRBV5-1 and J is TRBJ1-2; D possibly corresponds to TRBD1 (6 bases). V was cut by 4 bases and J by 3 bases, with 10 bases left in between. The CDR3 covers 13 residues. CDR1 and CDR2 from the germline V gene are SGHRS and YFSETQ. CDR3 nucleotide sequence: TGCGCCAGCAGCCAGACAGGATACTATGGCTACACCTTC. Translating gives CASSQTGYYGYTF.

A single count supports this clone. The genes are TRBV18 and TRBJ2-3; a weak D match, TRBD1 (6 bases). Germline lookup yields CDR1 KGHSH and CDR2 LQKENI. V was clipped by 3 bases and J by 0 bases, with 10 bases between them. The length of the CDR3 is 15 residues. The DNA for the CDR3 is TGTGCCAGCTCACCGAGGGACATTAGCACAGATACGCAGTATTTT. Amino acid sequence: CASSPRDISTDTQYF.

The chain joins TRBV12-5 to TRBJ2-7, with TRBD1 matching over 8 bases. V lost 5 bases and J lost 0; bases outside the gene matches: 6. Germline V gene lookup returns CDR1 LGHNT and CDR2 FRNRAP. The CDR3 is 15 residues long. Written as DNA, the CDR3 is TGTGCTAGTGGTCGTGGGACAGGAATCTCCTACGAGCAGTACTTC. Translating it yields CASGRGTGISYEQYF.

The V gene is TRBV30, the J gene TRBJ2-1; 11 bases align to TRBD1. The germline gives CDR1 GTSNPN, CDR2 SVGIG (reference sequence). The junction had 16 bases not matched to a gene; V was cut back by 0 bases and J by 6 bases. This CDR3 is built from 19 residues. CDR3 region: CAWSVRVGTGGQSVNEQFF. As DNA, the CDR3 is TGTGCCTGGAGTGTACGAGTTGGGACAGGGGGACAGAGTGTCAATGAGCAGTTCTTC.

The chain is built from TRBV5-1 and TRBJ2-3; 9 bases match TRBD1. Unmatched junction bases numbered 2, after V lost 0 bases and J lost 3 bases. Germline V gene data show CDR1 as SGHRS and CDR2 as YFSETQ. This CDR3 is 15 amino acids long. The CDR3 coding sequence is TGCGCCAGCAGCTTGGGGACAGGGGTGACAGATACGCAGTATTTT. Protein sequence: CASSLGTGVTDTQYF.

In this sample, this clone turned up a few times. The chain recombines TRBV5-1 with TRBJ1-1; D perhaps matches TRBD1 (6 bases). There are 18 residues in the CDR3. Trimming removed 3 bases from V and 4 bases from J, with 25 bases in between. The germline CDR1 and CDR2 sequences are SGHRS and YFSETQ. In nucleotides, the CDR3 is TGCGCCAGCAGCTCCGAACCCCAAGGACAGACCCCTGGCACTGAAGCTTTCTTT. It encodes CASSSEPQGQTPGTEAFF.